One and the same sample provided the 13 T cell receptor beta chains below, sequenced in a study of identical twins. TCRdb independently ran MiXCR on the 5' RACE reads; one entry per CDR3 protein. The sample includes 450,000 or so distinct CDR3 sequences, 15% to 20% of them seen just once. Sequenced sample: naive T cells sorted from blood. Receptors were obtained from a man aged 45-65 years in good health.

This clonotype was counted at least ten times. CDR3 DNA sequence: TGCGCCAGCAGCCCGTTAGGACAAGAGACCCAGTACTTC. Encoded protein: CASSPLGQETQYF. The genes are TRBV5-1 and TRBJ2-5; D is undetermined. V lost 4 bases, J lost 2 bases, and 9 bases lay in between. The CDR3 consists of 13 residues. Per the germline V gene, CDR1 is SGHRS and CDR2 is YFSETQ.

This clonotype occurred a few times. This chain uses TRBV20-1 with TRBJ2-7; D is undetermined. With 1 base removed from V and 4 bases from J, the gap between germline ends came to 8 bases. Germline lookup yields CDR1 DFQATT and CDR2 SNEGSKA (reference sequence). The CDR3 is 12 residues long. The CDR3 DNA reads TGCAGTGCTAGAGCCCTAGAATACGAGCAGTACTTC. Translation gives CSARALEYEQYF.

This clonotype was counted at least ten times. The genes are TRBV6-5 and TRBJ2-5; D unresolved. The CDR3 extends over 16 amino acids. The germline V and J ends were trimmed by 0 bases and 5 bases, with 16 bases remaining between them. Per the germline V gene, CDR1 is MNHEY and CDR2 is SVGAGI. CDR3 nucleotides: TGTGCCAGCAGTTACTCGTTTCAGCCGACGGCGGAGACCCAGTACTTC. This encodes CASSYSFQPTAETQYF.

The chain links TRBV5-1 to TRBJ2-3; 10 bases map to TRBD2. With V trimmed by 8 bases and J by 3 bases, 9 bases remained unmatched. The CDR3 is made up of 15 amino acids. Germline values: CDR1 SGHRS, CDR2 YFSETQ. In DNA, the CDR3 is TGCGCCAGTCGAACCGGGACTAGCGCGACAGATACGCAGTATTTT. The encoded protein is CASRTGTSATDTQYF.

This clonotype was counted ten times or more. This chain connects TRBV5-1 to TRBJ1-1, with D uncertain. Trimming shortened V by 2 bases and J by 3 bases, and 8 bases separated the two germline ends. The CDR3 consists of 13 residues. Germline loops: CDR1 SGHRS, CDR2 YFSETQ. The CDR3 here is CASSFSDYTEAFF. The CDR3 region has the DNA TGCGCCAGCAGCTTTTCCGATTACACTGAAGCTTTCTTT.

The chain recombines TRBV27 with TRBJ1-1; TRBD1 matches at 9 bases. From germline, CDR1 is MNHEY and CDR2 SMNVEV (reference sequence). This CDR3 has 14 residues. V shed 7 bases, J shed 1 base, and the junction held 4 bases outside the gene matches. The CDR3 region is CASTTGGRNTEAFF. DNA for the CDR3: TGTGCCAGCACAACAGGGGGCAGGAACACTGAAGCTTTCTTT.

This chain joins TRBV20-1 and TRBJ2-7; D possibly corresponds to TRBD1 (5 bases). Trimming stripped 3 bases from V and 3 bases from J, with 9 bases between. Per germline, CDR1 DFQATT and CDR2 SNEGSKA (reference sequence). The CDR3 has 12 amino acids. The CDR3 spells CSARGRYYEQYF. The DNA of the CDR3 is TGCAGTGCTAGGGGGCGGTACTACGAGCAGTACTTC.

The table lists this clonotype with a few counts. The J gene is TRBJ1-5, the V gene TRBV6-1; D unresolved. V was trimmed by 5 bases and J by 7 bases, leaving 12 bases between them. The V gene's germline CDR1 is MNHNS and CDR2 SASEGT. This CDR3 comprises 13 residues. CDR3: CASSPRRFQPQHF. In DNA form, the CDR3 reads TGTGCCAGCAGTCCCCGCAGGTTCCAGCCCCAGCATTTT.

This clonotype was seen a handful of times. The chain recombines TRBV5-5 with TRBJ2-7; 12 bases line up with TRBD2. This CDR3 spans 15 amino acids. With 0 bases clipped from V and 3 bases from J, the junction kept 1 base outside the gene matches. From germline, CDR1 is SGHKS and CDR2 YYEKEE (reference sequence). The CDR3 sequence: CASSLVGLAGYEQYF. As DNA, the CDR3 is TGTGCCAGCAGCTTGGTGGGACTAGCGGGCTACGAGCAGTACTTC.

The rearrangement uses TRBV20-1 and TRBJ2-1, with no clear D. With 5 bases removed from V and 5 bases from J, the gap between germline ends came to 7 bases. The CDR3 spans 11 residues. Germline assignment: CDR1 DFQATT and CDR2 SNEGSKA (reference sequence). The CDR3 loop reads CSADQDNEQFF. The CDR3 nucleotides are TGCAGTGCTGATCAGGACAATGAGCAGTTCTTC.

This clonotype was observed a handful of times. This chain joins TRBV7-7 and TRBJ2-1, with 7 positions matching TRBD1. Germline loops: CDR1 SSHAT, CDR2 FNYEAQ (reference sequence). The CDR3 is 13 residues long. Trimming cost V 3 bases and J 10 bases; bases outside gene matches: 6. The CDR3 bases are TGTGCCAGCAGCTTGAACTACAGGGGAGAGCAGTTCTTC. This encodes CASSLNYRGEQFF.

This clonotype occurred a few times. The CDR3 region has the DNA TGTGCCAGCAGTTTAGGGACAGGGACATTCGAGCAGTACTTC. It yields the protein CASSLGTGTFEQYF. The chain joins TRBV28 to TRBJ2-7; 9 nucleotides line up with TRBD1. Germline V lookup: CDR1 MDHEN, CDR2 SYDVKM. The CDR3 runs to 14 residues. V gave up 2 bases and J gave up 6 bases; unmatched junction bases: 5.

There are a few counts of this clonotype. The J gene is TRBJ2-7, the V gene TRBV29-1; 8 bases agree with TRBD1. The germline CDR1 and CDR2 sequences are SQVTM and ANQGSEA. V was clipped by 3 bases and J by 9 bases; unmatched bases: 7. The CDR3 consists of 12 residues. CDR3 nucleotides: TGCAGCGTTGACCAGGGGGCGAGGGGGCAGTACTTC. Translation: CSVDQGARGQYF.